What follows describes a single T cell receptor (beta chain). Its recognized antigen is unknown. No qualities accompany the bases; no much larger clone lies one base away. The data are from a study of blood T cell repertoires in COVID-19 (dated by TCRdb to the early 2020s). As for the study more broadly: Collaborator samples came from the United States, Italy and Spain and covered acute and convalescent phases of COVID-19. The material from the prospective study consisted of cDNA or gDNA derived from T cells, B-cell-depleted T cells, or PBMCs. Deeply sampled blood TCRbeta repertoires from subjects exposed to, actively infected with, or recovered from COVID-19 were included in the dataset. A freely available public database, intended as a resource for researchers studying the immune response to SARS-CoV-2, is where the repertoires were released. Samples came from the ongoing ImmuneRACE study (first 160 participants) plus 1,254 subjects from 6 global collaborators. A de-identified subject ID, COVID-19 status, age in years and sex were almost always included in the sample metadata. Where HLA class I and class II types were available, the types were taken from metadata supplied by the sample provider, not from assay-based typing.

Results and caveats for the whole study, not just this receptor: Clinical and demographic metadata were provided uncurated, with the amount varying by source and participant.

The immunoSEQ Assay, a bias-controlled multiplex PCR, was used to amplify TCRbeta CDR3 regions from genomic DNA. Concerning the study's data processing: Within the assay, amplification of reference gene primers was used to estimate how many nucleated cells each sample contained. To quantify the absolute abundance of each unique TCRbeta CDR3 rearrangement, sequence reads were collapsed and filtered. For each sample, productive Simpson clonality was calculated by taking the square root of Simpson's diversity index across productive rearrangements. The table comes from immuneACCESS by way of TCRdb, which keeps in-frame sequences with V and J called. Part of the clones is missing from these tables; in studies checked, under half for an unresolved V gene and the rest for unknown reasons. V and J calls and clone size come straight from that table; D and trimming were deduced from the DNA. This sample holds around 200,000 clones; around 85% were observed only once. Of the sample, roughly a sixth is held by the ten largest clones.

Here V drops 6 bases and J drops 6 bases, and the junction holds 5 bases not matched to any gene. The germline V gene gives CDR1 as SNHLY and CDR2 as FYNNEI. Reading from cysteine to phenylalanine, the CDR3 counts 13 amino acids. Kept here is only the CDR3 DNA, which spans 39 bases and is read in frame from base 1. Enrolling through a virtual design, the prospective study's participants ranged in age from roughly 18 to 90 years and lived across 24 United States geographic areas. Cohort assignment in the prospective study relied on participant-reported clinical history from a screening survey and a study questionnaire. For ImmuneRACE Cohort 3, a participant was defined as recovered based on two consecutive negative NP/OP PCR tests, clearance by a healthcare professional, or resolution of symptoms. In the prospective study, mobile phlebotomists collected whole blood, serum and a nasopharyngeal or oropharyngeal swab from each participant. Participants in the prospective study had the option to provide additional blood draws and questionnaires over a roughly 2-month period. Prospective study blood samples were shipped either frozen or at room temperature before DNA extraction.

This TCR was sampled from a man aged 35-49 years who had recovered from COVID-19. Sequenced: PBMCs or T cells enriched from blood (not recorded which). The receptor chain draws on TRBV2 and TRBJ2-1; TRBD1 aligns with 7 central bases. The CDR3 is CASRDRLSNEQFF. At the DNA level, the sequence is TGTGCCAGCAGGGACAGGCTCTCCAATGAGCAGTTCTTC. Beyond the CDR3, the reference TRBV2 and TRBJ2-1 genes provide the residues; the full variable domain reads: EPEVTQTPSHQVTQMGQEVILRCVPISNHLYFYWYRQILGQKVEFLVSFYNNEISEKSEIFDDQFSVERPDGSNFTLKIRSTKLEDSAMYFCASRDRLSNEQFFGPGTRLTVL.